This is a list of T cell receptor beta chains from one sample in a study of shared clonotypes between healthy human individuals. Clones were read by immunoSEQ multiplex PCR, and TCRdb kept only the in-frame ones, dropping some. This sample has some 2,100,000 clones, with 85% to 95% found just once. Sequenced: naive CD8+ T cells from PBMCs. These receptors came from a young man in good health. Some clones in this sample may be carry-over from other donors' samples. Each CDR3 is given with its conserved first and last residue. The D gene is left open where the match is weak. Rows give clone size only sometimes, using once, few, many, or a class for an expanded clone.

j_call v_call d_call clone_size cdr3_nt cdr3_aa
TRBJ2-1 TRBV14 . . TGTGCCAGCAGCCAAGAATCGGGACCCTACAATGAGCAGTTCTTC CASSQESGPYNEQFF
TRBJ1-4 TRBV5-1 TRBD1 . TGCGCCAGCAGCTCGCGCTTAGGGGGCATCTTTGGTAATGAAAAACTGTTTTTT CASSSRLGGIFGNEKLFF
TRBJ2-7 TRBV19 TRBD2 . TGTGCCAGTAGTACCGGTTCTTTAGCGGGACACTACGAGCAGTACTTC CASSTGSLAGHYEQYF
TRBJ2-7 TRBV28 TRBD2 . TGTGCCAGCAGTGGGACTAGCAGGGTCTACGAGCAGTACTTC CASSGTSRVYEQYF
TRBJ2-1 TRBV10-3 . . TGTGCCATCAGTGAATCCGTGAGAGGCGGAAGCTTGAATGAGCAGTTCTTC CAISESVRGGSLNEQFF
TRBJ1-1 TRBV7-9 . once TGTGCCAGCAGCGATCCCCTTGAGAGGAACACTGAAGCTTTCTTT CASSDPLERNTEAFF
TRBJ1-4 TRBV13 . . TGTGCCAGCAGCTCCTTAGGGGAAGACGAAAAACTGTTTTTT CASSSLGEDEKLFF
TRBJ1-4 TRBV7-6 . . TGTGCCAGCAGCTTAGCGCTTTCCGAAAAACTGTTTTTT CASSLALSEKLFF
TRBJ1-4 TRBV15 . . TGTGCCACCAGCAGAGAGGGGGTGTATAATGAAAAACTGTTTTTT CATSREGVYNEKLFF
TRBJ1-1 TRBV27 TRBD1 . TGTGCCAGCAGTACCAGACAGGGATGGGGCACTGAAGCTTTCTTT CASSTRQGWGTEAFF
TRBJ1-2 TRBV27 TRBD1 . TGTGCCAGCAGTTTTACCCCTCTACAGGGGGCAAAGGGCTATGGCTACACCTTC CASSFTPLQGAKGYGYTF
TRBJ1-2 TRBV4-2 TRBD1 once TGTGCCAGCAGCCCCAGGACAGGGGCAAACTATGGCTACACCTTC CASSPRTGANYGYTF
TRBJ2-7 TRBV5-6 . . TGTGCCAGCAGCTTGGGCGAAGGGAGCTCCTACGAGCAGTACTTC CASSLGEGSSYEQYF
TRBJ2-1 TRBV9 TRBD2 . TGTGCCAGCAGCGTAGACGGGGGGAGCTCCTACAATGAGCAGTTCTTC CASSVDGGSSYNEQFF
TRBJ2-2 TRBV5-1 . . TGCGCCAGCAGCTCCCCCGACACGCTGGGGGTTACCGGGGAGCTGTTTTTT CASSSPDTLGVTGELFF
TRBJ2-2 TRBV4-2 TRBD2 . TGTGCCAGCAGCCGTACCTTACTAGCGGAAGTGGGGGACACCGGGGAGCTGTTTTTT CASSRTLLAEVGDTGELFF
TRBJ2-1 TRBV6-4 . . TGTGCCAGCAGTGACTCAGGGCAGGGCCCTTACAATGAGCAGTTCTTC CASSDSGQGPYNEQFF
TRBJ2-7 TRBV11-2 . . TGTGCCAGCAGCTTGGCTAGAACCTACGAGCAGTACTTC CASSLARTYEQYF
TRBJ2-5 TRBV19 TRBD2 . TGTGCCAGTAGTTCTCCCGCGGGAGGGGAGTGGGAGACCCAGTACTTC CASSSPAGGEWETQYF
TRBJ2-4 TRBV7-9 . . TGTGCCAGCAGCCCCCAGAATACCAAAAACATTCAGTACTTC CASSPQNTKNIQYF
TRBJ1-2 TRBV15 . . TGTGCCACCAGCGAGCGGGACTCCGTAGTGGGCTACACCTTC CATSERDSVVGYTF
TRBJ1-2 TRBV13 TRBD1 . TGTGCCAGCAGCCTCGGACAGGGAGATAACTATGGCTACACCTTC CASSLGQGDNYGYTF
TRBJ2-1 TRBV6-5 . . TGTGCCAGCAGTTACGTGGAGGGGAGGCCCTACAATGAGCAGTTCTTC CASSYVEGRPYNEQFF
TRBJ1-3 TRBV28 . . TGTGCCAGCAGTTTGGGGCTGGGGTCCAGCTCTGGAAACACCATATATTTT CASSLGLGSSSGNTIYF
TRBJ1-3 TRBV28 . . TGTGCCAGCAGCCTCGGACGGAACTCTGGAAACACCATATATTTT CASSLGRNSGNTIYF
TRBJ2-3 TRBV28 . once TGTGCCAGCAGCCAAAAGGCAGGGTCAGATACGCAGTATTTT CASSQKAGSDTQYF
TRBJ2-5 TRBV27 . . TGTGCCAGCAGTTTAATAGTCGGCAGGGAGGAGACCCAGTACTTC CASSLIVGREETQYF
TRBJ2-2 TRBV9 . . TGTGCCAGCAGCGATACTTTTGAGGGGAACACCGGGGAGCTGTTTTTT CASSDTFEGNTGELFF
TRBJ2-1 TRBV19 . . TGTGCCAGTAGTATTGGGGCTAATTCCTACAATGAGCAGTTCTTC CASSIGANSYNEQFF
TRBJ2-3 TRBV27 TRBD2 . TGTGCCAGCAGTCTCCAGGGACTAGCGGGAGAGGCGGATACGCAGTATTTT CASSLQGLAGEADTQYF
TRBJ2-5 TRBV5-1 TRBD1 . TGCGCCAGCAGCCTACCGGGACAGGGTCAAGAGACCCAGTACTTC CASSLPGQGQETQYF
TRBJ2-2 TRBV7-8 . . TGTGCCAGCAGCTTACTAGCGAACACCGGGGAGCTGTTTTTT CASSLLANTGELFF
TRBJ2-3 TRBV19 TRBD2 . TGTGCCAGTAGTATGGGTGGACTAGTGGCAGATACGCAGTATTTT CASSMGGLVADTQYF
TRBJ1-1 TRBV15 . . TGTGCCACCAGGATGGGCAACACTGAAGCTTTCTTT CATRMGNTEAFF
TRBJ2-5 TRBV27 . . TGTGCCAGCAGTTTAAGGGCGCCAAGGGAGACCCAGTACTTC CASSLRAPRETQYF
TRBJ1-1 TRBV5-5 . . TGTGCCAGCGGCGCGGCGGGGGGACGGTTGAACACTGAAGCTTTCTTT CASGAAGGRLNTEAFF
TRBJ2-7 TRBV9 . . TGTGCCAGCAGCGCCACACAGGCAGGACCGCGAGGGGAGCAGTACTTC CASSATQAGPRGEQYF
TRBJ1-5 TRBV7-9 TRBD1 . TGTGCCAGCAGCTTAGCGGTTTCAGGGGGCCTTGGACAGCCCCAGCATTTT CASSLAVSGGLGQPQHF
TRBJ2-3 TRBV27 . . TGTGCCAGTGCACCTAGCGTAACAGATACGCAGTATTTT CASAPSVTDTQYF
TRBJ2-7 TRBV27 TRBD2 . TGTGCCAGCAGTTTTGGGCTAGCGGGAGTAACCGAGCAGTACTTC CASSFGLAGVTEQYF
TRBJ2-7 TRBV19 . . TGTGCCAGTAGTATAGGTCCAGCGGGTACCTACGAGCAGTACTTC CASSIGPAGTYEQYF
TRBJ1-5 TRBV30 . few TGTGCCTGGAGTGTACCTCATCGTTGGTCAGGGACACTGCCCCAGCATTTT CAWSVPHRWSGTLPQHF
TRBJ2-7 TRBV27 . . TGTGCCAGCAGTTTCTTACAGGGAATCGGCGCCTACGAGCAGTACTTC CASSFLQGIGAYEQYF
TRBJ2-7 TRBV2 . . TGTGCCAGCAGTGTGGGGCCGGTCTACGAGCAGTACTTC CASSVGPVYEQYF
TRBJ2-7 TRBV10-3 TRBD2 . TGTGCCATCAGAGCCGATCTAGCGGGAGGAAGAGATAATAAAAGGAGAGGGCACGAGCAGTACTTC CAIRADLAGGRDNKRRGHEQYF
TRBJ2-1 TRBV9 TRBD2 . TGTGCCAGCAGCCCGACTAGCGGGAGAGTCTATGAGCAGTTCTTC CASSPTSGRVYEQFF
TRBJ1-4 TRBV27 . . TGTGCCACCGCCTGGGACGCAACTAATGAAAAACTGTTTTTT CATAWDATNEKLFF
TRBJ2-7 TRBV6-5 TRBD2 . TGTGCCAGCAGCCTTGGGCGGGAGAAATCCTACGAGCAGTACTTC CASSLGREKSYEQYF
TRBJ2-6 TRBV28 . . TGTGCCAGCAGTCCGAACCTCGGGGTGGAGGCCAACGTCCTGACTTTC CASSPNLGVEANVLTF
TRBJ2-2 TRBV29-1 . . TGCAGCGTTGTTGTTCCGGGGCTGAACACCGGGGAGCTGTTTTTT CSVVVPGLNTGELFF
TRBJ2-3 TRBV4-3 TRBD2 . TGCGCCAGCAGCCATCTGACTAGCGTTAGCACAGATACGCAGTATTTT CASSHLTSVSTDTQYF
TRBJ2-1 TRBV27 . . TGTGCCAGCAGTTTCGATTCAGGGTATATCAATGAGCAGTTCTTC CASSFDSGYINEQFF
TRBJ1-2 TRBV28 TRBD1 . TGTGCCAGCAGCTTCGACAGGGGCTCGCGAGGCCTTAACTATGGCTACACCTTC CASSFDRGSRGLNYGYTF
TRBJ2-7 TRBV30 TRBD1 . TGTGCCTGGAGGACCGGACAGGGGATCTCCTACGAGCAGTACTTC CAWRTGQGISYEQYF
TRBJ2-7 TRBV2 TRBD2 . TGTGCCAGCAGTGAGGGACTAGCGGTTTACGAGCAGTACTTC CASSEGLAVYEQYF